Within the sample, the clone carrying this T cell receptor beta chain is large (0.1 to 1%). Its antigen is not known. This sample is part of a study of PD-1 blockade in classical Hodgkin lymphoma. Study summary: Nivolumab 3 mg/kg was given intravenously every 2 weeks.

Study results and limitations: Newly diagnosed patients were said to have less baseline TCR diversity than healthy donors did. Repertoires differed for reasons still undefined, possibly disease activity or prior therapy. Individuals who commenced nivolumab within less than 1 year of ASCT were excluded.

Libraries were prepared by immunoSEQ multiplex PCR; TCRdb keeps only in-frame clonotypes and omits some of them. The repertoire has about 1,600 clones, 65% to 80% of them found once; the top ten carry 34%. All patients experienced relapse after autologous stem cell transplantation, and brentuximab vedotin exposure was variable. Researchers pulled CD8+ T cells out of thawed PBMCs using magnetic negative selection. This CDR3 spans 16 amino acids. Per the germline V gene, CDR1 is SNHLY and CDR2 is FYNNEI. Trimming shortened V by 2 bases and J by 2 bases, and 16 bases separated the two germline ends. The receptor's source is a human donor with classical Hodgkin lymphoma. The J gene is TRBJ2-7, the V gene TRBV2; D gene ambiguous. Sequenced here: CD8+ T cells from blood, sampled at baseline. The CDR3 DNA sequence: TGTGCCAGCAGTGAAAATTTGGCGGCTCCTCCCTACGAGCAGTACTTC. Translating it yields CASSENLAAPPYEQYF.